This T cell receptor (beta chain) was found in a study of T cell responses to AZD1222 COVID-19 vaccine. For this clone: Its antigen is not identified.

Using immunoSEQ multiplex PCR, the repertoire was profiled, and TCRdb retains in-frame clones only, with some absent. Here the sample spans about 120,000 clones, around 88% being singletons. General study findings and limits: After the peak T cell response, and only then, were repertoires sampled. Elevations in Spike-specific TCR breadth and depth followed administration of two AZD1222 doses. Of the AZD1222 recipients, only 5 or 6 were seropositive at baseline.

Germline V gene data show CDR1 as SGDLS and CDR2 as YYNGEE. The CDR3 sequence is 13 residues long. The V and J ends lost 4 bases and 1 base respectively, with 8 bases between them. Sequencing used peripheral blood, obtained 28 days after the second AZD1222 dose. This chain joins TRBV9 and TRBJ1-1; unclear D gene. The sequence derives from an adult who received the AZD1222 COVID-19 vaccine. For the CDR3, the DNA is TGTGCCAGCAGCAACACTCCGAACACTGAAGCTTTCTTT. Translated, it gives CASSNTPNTEAFF. Variable domain in full (rest from reference TRBV9 and TRBJ1-1): DSGVTQTPKHLITATGQRVTLRCSPRSGDLSVYWYQQSLDQGLQFLIQYYNGEERAKGNILERFSAQQFPDLHSELNLSSLELGDSALYFCASSNTPNTEAFFGQGTRLTVV.